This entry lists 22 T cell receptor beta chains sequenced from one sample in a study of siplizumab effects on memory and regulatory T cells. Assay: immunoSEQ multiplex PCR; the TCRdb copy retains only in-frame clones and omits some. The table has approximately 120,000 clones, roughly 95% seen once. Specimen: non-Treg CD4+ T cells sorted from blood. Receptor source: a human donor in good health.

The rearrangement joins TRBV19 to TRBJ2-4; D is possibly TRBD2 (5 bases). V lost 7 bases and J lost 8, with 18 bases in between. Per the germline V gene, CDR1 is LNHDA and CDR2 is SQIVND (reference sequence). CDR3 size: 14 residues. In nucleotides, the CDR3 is TGTGCCAGTACCCGAGCCTACGGGGTGGACATTCAGTACTTC. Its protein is CASTRAYGVDIQYF. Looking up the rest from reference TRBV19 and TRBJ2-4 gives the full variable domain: DGGITQSPKYLFRKEGQNVTLSCEQNLNHDAMYWYRQDPGQGLRLIYYSQIVNDFQKGDIAEGYSVSREKKESFPLTVTSAQKNPTAFYLCASTRAYGVDIQYFGAGTRLSVL.

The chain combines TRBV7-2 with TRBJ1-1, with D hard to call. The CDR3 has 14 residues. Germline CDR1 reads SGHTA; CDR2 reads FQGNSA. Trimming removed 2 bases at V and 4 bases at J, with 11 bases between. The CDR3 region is CASSLWGSVTEAFF. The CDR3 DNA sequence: TGTGCCAGCAGCTTATGGGGTTCGGTCACTGAAGCTTTCTTT.

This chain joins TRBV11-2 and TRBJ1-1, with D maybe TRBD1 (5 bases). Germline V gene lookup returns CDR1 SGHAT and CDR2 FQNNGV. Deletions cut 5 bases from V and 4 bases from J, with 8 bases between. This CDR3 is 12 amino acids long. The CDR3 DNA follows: TGTGCCAGCAGCGGGGCCGGCACTGAAGCTTTCTTT. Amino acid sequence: CASSGAGTEAFF.

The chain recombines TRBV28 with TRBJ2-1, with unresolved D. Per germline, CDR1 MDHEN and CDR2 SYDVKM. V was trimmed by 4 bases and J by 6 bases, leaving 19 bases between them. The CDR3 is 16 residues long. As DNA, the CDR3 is TGTGCCAGCAGTTCGCTTTCAGGTTCCCAATTCAATGAGCAGTTCTTC. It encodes CASSSLSGSQFNEQFF.

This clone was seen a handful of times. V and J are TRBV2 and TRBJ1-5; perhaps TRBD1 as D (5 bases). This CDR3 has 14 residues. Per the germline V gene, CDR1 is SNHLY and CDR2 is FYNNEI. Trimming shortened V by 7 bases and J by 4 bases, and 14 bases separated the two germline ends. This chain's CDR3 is CASTREGGNQPQHF. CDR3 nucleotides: TGTGCCAGCACCAGGGAAGGAGGAAATCAGCCCCAGCATTTT.

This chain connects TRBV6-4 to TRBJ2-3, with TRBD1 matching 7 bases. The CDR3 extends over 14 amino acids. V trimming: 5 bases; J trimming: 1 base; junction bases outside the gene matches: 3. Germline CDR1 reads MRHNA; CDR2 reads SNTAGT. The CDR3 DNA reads TGTGCCAGCAGTATTCAGGGGGGCACAGATACGCAGTATTTT. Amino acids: CASSIQGGTDTQYF.

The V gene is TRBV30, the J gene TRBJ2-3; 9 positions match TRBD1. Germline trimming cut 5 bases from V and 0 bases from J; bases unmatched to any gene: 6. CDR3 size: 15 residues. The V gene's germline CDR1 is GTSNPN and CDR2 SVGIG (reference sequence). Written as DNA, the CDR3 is TGTGCCTGGGCTGACAGGGGGTCTAGCACAGATACGCAGTATTTT. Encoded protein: CAWADRGSSTDTQYF.

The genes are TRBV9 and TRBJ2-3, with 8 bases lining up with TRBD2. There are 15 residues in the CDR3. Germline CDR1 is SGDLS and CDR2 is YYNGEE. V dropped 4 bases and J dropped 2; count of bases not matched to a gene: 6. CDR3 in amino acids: CASSKSGSLTDTQYF. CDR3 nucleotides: TGTGCCAGCAGCAAAAGCGGGAGCCTCACAGATACGCAGTATTTT.

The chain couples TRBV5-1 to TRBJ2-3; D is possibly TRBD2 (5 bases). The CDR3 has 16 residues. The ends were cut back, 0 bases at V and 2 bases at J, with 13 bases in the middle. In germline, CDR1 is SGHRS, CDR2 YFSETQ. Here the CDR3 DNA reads TGCGCCAGCAGCTTGGGGAGGACCACTAACACAGATACGCAGTATTTT. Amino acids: CASSLGRTTNTDTQYF.

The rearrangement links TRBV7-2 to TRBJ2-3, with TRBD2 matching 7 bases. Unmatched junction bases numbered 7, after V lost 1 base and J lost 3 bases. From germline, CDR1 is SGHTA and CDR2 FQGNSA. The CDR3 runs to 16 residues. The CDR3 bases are TGTGCCAGCAGCTTAGTAGTTTTGGGGGGGACAGATACGCAGTATTTT. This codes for CASSLVVLGGTDTQYF.

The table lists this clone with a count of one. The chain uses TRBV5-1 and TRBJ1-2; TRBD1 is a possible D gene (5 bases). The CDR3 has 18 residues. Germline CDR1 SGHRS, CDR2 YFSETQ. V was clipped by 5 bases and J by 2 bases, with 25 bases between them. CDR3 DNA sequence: TGCGCCAGCAGTACCCAACCCCCAACCGGGGACTTGAACTATGGCTACACCTTC. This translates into CASSTQPPTGDLNYGYTF.

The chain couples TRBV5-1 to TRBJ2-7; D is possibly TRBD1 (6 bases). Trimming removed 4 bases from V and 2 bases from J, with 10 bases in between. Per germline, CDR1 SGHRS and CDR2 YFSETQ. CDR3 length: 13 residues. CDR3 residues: CASSPGQTYEQYF. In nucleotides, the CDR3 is TGCGCCAGCAGCCCGGGACAAACCTACGAGCAGTACTTC.

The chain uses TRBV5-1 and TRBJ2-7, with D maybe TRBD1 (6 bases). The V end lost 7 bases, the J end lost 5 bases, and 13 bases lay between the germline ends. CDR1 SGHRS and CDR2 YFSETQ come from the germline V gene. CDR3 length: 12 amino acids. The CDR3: CASARGSNEQYF. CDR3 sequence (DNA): TGCGCCAGCGCCAGGGGATCGAACGAGCAGTACTTC. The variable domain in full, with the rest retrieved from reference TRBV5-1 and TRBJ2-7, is KAGVTQTPRYLIKTRGQQVTLSCSPISGHRSVSWYQQTPGQGLQFLFEYFSETQRNKGNFPGRFSGRQFSNSRSEMNVSTLELGDSALYLCASARGSNEQYFGPGTRLTVT.

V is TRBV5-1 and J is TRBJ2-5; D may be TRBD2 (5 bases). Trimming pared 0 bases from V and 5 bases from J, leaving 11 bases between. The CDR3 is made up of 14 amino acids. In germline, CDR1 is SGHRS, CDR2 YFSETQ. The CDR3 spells CASSLESSFETQYF. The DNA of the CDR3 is TGCGCCAGCAGCTTGGAGTCTAGCTTTGAGACCCAGTACTTC.

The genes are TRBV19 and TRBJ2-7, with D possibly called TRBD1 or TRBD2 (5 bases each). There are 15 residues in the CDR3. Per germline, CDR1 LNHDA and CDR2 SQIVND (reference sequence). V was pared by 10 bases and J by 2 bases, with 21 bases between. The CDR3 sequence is CATQESRGGPYEQYF. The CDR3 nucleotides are TGTGCCACTCAAGAGTCACGGGGCGGCCCCTACGAGCAGTACTTC.

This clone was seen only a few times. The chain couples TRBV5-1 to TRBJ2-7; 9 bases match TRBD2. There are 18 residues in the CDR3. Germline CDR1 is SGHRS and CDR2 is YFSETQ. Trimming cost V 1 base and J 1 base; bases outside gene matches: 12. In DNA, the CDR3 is TGCGCCAGCAGCTTGATGGGAGCGGGGGGTTGGGAGTCCTACGAGCAGTACTTC. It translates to CASSLMGAGGWESYEQYF.

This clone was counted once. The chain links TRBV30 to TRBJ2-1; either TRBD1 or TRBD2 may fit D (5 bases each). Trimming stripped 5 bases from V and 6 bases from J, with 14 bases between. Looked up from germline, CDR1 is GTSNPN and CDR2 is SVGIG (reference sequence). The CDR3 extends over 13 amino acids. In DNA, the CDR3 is TGTGCCTGGTCCCCGGGACCACTCAATGAGCAGTTCTTC. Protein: CAWSPGPLNEQFF.

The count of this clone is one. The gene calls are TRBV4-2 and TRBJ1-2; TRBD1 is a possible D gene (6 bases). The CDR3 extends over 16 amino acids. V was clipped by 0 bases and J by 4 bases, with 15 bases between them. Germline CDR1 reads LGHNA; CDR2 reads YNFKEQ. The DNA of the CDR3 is TGTGCCAGCAGCCAAGATCGGGGGGGGACAACCTATGGCTACACCTTC. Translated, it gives CASSQDRGGTTYGYTF.

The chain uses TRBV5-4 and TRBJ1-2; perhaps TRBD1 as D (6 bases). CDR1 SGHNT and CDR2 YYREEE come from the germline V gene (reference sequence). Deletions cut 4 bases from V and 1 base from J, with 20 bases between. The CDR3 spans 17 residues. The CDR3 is CASSIRWGAELNYGYTF. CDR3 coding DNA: TGTGCCAGCAGCATTCGGTGGGGGGCAGAGCTTAACTATGGCTACACCTTC.

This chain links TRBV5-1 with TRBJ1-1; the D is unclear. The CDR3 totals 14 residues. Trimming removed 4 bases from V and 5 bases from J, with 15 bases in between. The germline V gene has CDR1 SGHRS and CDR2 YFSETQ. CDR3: CASSPEGGLTEAFF. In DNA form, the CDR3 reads TGCGCCAGCAGCCCCGAGGGAGGGTTGACTGAAGCTTTCTTT. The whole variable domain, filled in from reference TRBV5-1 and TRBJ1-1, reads KAGVTQTPRYLIKTRGQQVTLSCSPISGHRSVSWYQQTPGQGLQFLFEYFSETQRNKGNFPGRFSGRQFSNSRSEMNVSTLELGDSALYLCASSPEGGLTEAFFGQGTRLTVV.

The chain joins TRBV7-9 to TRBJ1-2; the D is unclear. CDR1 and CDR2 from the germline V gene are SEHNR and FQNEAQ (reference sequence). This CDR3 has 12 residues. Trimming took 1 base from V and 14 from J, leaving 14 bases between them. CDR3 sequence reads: CASSLGGSPVTF. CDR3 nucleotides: TGTGCCAGCAGCTTAGGAGGGTCCCCTGTGACCTTC. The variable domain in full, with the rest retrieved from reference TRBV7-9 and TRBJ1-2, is DTGVSQNPRHKITKRGQNVTFRCDPISEHNRLYWYRQTLGQGPEFLTYFQNEAQLEKSRLLSDRFSAERPKGSFSTLEIQRTEQGDSAMYLCASSLGGSPVTFGSGTRLTVV.

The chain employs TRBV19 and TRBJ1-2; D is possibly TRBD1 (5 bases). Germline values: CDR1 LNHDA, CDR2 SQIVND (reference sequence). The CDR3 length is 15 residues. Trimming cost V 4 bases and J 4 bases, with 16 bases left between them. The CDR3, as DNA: TGTGCCAGTAGTACCTCCCGGGGCGGGTCCTATGGCTACACCTTC. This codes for CASSTSRGGSYGYTF.